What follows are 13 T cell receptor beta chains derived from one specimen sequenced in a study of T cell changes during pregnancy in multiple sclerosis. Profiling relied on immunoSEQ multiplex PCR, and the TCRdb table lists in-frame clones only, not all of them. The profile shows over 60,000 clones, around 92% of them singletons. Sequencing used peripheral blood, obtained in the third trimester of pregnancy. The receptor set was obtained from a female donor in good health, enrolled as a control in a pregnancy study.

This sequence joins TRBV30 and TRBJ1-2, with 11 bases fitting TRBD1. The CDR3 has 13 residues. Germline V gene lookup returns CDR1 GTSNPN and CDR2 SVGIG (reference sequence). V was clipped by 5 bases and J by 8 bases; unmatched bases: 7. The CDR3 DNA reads TGTGCCTGGTTTGGACAGGGGGCGGGCGGCTACACCTTC. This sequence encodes CAWFGQGAGGYTF. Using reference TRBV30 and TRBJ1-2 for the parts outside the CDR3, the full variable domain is SQTIHQWPATLVQPVGSPLSLECTVEGTSNPNLYWYRQAAGRGLQLLFYSVGIGQISSEVPQNLSASRPQDRQFILSSKKLLLSDSGFYLCAWFGQGAGGYTFGSGTRLTVV.

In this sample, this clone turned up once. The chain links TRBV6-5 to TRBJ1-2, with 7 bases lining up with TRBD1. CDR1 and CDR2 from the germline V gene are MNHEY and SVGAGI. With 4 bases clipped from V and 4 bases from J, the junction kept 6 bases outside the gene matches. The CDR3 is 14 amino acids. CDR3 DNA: TGTGCCAGCAGTTGGGACAGACAGACCTATGGCTACACCTTC. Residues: CASSWDRQTYGYTF.

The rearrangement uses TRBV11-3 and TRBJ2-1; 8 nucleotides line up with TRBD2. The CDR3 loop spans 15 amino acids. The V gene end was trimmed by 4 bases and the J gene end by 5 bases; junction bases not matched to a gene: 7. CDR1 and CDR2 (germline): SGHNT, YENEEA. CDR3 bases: TGTGCCAGCAGCTCCCCCAGCGGGAGAAACAATGAGCAGTTCTTC. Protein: CASSSPSGRNNEQFF.

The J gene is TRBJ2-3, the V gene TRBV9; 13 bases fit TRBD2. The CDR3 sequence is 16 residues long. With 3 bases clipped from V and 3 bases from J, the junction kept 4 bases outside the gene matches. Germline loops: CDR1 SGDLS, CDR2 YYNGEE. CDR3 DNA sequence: TGTGCCAGCAGCGCCATACTAGCGGGAGGGACAGATACGCAGTATTTT. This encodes CASSAILAGGTDTQYF.

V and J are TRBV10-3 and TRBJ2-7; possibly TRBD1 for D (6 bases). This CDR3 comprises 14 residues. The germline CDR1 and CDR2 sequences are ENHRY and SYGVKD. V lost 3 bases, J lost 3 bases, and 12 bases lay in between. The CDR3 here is CAISDPGHDYEQYF. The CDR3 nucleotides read TGTGCCATCAGTGACCCGGGACACGACTACGAGCAGTACTTC.

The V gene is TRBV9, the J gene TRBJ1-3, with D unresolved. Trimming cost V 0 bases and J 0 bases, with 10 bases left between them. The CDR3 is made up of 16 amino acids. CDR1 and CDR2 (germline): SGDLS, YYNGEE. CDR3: CASSVDAGRSGNTIYF. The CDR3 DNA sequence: TGTGCCAGCAGCGTAGATGCAGGCCGCTCTGGAAACACCATATATTTT.

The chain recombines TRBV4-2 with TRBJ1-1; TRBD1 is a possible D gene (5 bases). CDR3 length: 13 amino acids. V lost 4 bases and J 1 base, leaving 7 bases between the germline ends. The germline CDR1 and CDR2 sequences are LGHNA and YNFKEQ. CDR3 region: CASSRGGNTEAFF. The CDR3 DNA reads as TGTGCCAGCAGCCGGGGGGGGAACACTGAAGCTTTCTTT.

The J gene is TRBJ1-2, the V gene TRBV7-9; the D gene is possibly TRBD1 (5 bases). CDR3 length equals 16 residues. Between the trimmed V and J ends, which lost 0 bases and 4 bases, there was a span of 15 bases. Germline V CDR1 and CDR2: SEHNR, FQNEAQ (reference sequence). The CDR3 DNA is TGTGCCAGCAGCTTAGCTGGGGCAGGCGGATCCTATGGCTACACCTTC. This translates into CASSLAGAGGSYGYTF.

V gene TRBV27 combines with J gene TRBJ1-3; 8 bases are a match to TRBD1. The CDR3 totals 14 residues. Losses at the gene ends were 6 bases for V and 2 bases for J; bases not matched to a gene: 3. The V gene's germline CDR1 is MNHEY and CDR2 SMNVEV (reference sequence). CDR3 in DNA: TGTGCCAGCAGAAAACAGGGGGCTGGAAACACCATATATTTT. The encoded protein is CASRKQGAGNTIYF.

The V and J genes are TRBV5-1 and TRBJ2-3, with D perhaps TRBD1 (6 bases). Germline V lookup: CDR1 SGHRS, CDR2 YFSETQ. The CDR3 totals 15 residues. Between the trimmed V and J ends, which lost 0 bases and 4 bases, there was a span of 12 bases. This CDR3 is CASSLDQGRADTQYF. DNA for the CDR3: TGCGCCAGCAGCTTGGATCAGGGGCGGGCAGATACGCAGTATTTT.

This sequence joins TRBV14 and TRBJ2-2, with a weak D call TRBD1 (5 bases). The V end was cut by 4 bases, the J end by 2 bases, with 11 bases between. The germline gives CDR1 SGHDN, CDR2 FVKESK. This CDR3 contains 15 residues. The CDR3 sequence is CASSLRQPNTGELFF. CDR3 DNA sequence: TGTGCCAGCAGCCTACGACAGCCAAACACCGGGGAGCTGTTTTTT.

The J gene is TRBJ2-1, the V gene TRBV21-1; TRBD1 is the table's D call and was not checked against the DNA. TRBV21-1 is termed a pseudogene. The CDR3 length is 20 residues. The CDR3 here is CASSYLWGLVIAEDNNEQFF. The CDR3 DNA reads TGTGCCAGCAGTTACCTCTGGGGGCTAGTGATCGCAGAGGACAACAATGAGCAGTTCTTC.

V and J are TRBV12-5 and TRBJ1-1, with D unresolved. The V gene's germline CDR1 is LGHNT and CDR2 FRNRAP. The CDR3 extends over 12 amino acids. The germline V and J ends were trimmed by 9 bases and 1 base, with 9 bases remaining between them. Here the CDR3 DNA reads TGTGCTAGCGGCCGGGGGAACACTGAAGCTTTCTTT. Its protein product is CASGRGNTEAFF. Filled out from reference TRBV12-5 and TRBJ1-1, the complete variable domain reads DARVTQTPRHKVTEMGQEVTMRCQPILGHNTVFWYRQTMMQGLELLAYFRNRAPLDDSGMPKDRFSAEMPDATLATLKIQPSEPRDSAVYFCASGRGNTEAFFGQGTRLTVV.